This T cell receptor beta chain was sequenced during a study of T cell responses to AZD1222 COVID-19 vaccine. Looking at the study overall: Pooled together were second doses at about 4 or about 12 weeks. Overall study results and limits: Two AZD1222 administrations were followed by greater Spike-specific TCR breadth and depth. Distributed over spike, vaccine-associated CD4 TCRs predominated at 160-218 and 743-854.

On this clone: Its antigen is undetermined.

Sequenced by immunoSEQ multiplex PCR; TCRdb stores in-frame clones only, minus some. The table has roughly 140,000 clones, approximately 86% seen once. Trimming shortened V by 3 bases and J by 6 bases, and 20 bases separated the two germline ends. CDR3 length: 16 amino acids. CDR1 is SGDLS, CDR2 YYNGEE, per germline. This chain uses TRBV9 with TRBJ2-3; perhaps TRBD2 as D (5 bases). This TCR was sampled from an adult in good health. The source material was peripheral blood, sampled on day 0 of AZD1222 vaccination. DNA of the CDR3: TGTGCCAGCAGCGCACCCAACGTGGGTTGGAGGGATACGCAGTATTTT. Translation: CASSAPNVGWRDTQYF.